Following are 6 T cell receptor beta chains from one sample sequenced in a study of human T cells and chemical hapten exposure. The time point here: patch test 2, 6 weeks after DPC sensitization. The treatment: therapeutic diphenylcyclopropenone sensitization with weekly scalp DPC. TCRdb ran MiXCR on the RACE reads and lists one entry per CDR3 protein. The sample consists of over 130,000 distinct CDR3 sequences, about an eighth of them appearing once. Sequenced material: whole blood, taken in connection with sensitization to the hapten diphenylcyclopropenone (DPC). These receptors came from a woman aged 50 to 60 with alopecia areata. Some clones in this sample may be carry-over from other donors' samples.

This clonotype was recorded many times. The V and J genes are TRBV30 and TRBJ1-1; unclear D gene. Trimming stripped 2 bases from V and 2 bases from J, with 6 bases between. Germline-derived CDR1 and CDR2 are GTSNPN and SVGIG (reference sequence). The CDR3 length is 12 residues. Written as DNA, the CDR3 is TGTGCCTGGAGTCCATCTAACACTGAAGCTTTCTTT. Its protein product is CAWSPSNTEAFF. Full variable domain (rest looked up from reference TRBV30 and TRBJ1-1): SQTIHQWPATLVQPVGSPLSLECTVEGTSNPNLYWYRQAAGRGLQLLFYSVGIGQISSEVPQNLSASRPQDRQFILSSKKLLLSDSGFYLCAWSPSNTEAFFGQGTRLTVV.

This clonotype came up many times. The chain has TRBV5-1 and TRBJ2-7, with D perhaps given as TRBD1 or TRBD2 (5 bases each). V was trimmed by 3 bases and J by 3 bases, leaving 10 bases between them. Germline CDR1 and CDR2: SGHRS and YFSETQ. The CDR3 is 13 residues long. The CDR3 bases are TGCGCCAGCAGCTGGCTGGGGGACTACGAGCAGTACTTC. It is translated as CASSWLGDYEQYF.

This clonotype was found once. The limits of the CDR3 on the DNA are not certain, so only TCRdb's listed CDR3 is given. The chain uses TRBV27 and TRBJ2-7; the listed D gene, TRBD2, was not tested against the DNA. Germline lookup yields CDR1 MNHEY and CDR2 SMNVEV (reference sequence). Ends included, the CDR3 has 15 residues. The CDR3 here is CASSSSTSGNYEQYF.

This clonotype was recorded at least ten times. The chain recombines TRBV28 with TRBJ2-7; 11 bases map to TRBD2. V shed 5 bases, J shed 1 base, and the junction held 13 bases outside the gene matches. This CDR3 comprises 18 residues. CDR1 is MDHEN and CDR2 is SYDVKM in the germline V gene. The DNA for the CDR3 is TGTGCCAGCAGTGACCCGGGACTAGCGGCCCCTCCGTCCTACGAGCAGTACTTC. As protein: CASSDPGLAAPPSYEQYF.

This clonotype was found a few times. The gene calls are TRBV11-2 and TRBJ1-3; D gene unclear. Per the germline V gene, CDR1 is SGHAT and CDR2 is FQNNGV. CDR3 length equals 15 residues. V was shortened by 6 bases and J by 0 bases, with 12 bases between the two germline ends. The CDR3 spells CASRSRSLSGNTIYF. CDR3 DNA sequence: TGTGCCAGCAGATCCCGTAGTCTCTCTGGAAACACCATATATTTT.

The CDR3 is CASSVVANSYNEQFF. Written as DNA, the CDR3 is TGTGCCAGCAGCGTAGTCGCGAACTCCTACAATGAGCAGTTCTTC. The genes are TRBV9 and TRBJ2-1; D is ambiguous. Deletions cut 0 bases from V and 0 bases from J, with 7 bases between. This CDR3 region has 15 residues. Germline CDR1 SGDLS, CDR2 YYNGEE.